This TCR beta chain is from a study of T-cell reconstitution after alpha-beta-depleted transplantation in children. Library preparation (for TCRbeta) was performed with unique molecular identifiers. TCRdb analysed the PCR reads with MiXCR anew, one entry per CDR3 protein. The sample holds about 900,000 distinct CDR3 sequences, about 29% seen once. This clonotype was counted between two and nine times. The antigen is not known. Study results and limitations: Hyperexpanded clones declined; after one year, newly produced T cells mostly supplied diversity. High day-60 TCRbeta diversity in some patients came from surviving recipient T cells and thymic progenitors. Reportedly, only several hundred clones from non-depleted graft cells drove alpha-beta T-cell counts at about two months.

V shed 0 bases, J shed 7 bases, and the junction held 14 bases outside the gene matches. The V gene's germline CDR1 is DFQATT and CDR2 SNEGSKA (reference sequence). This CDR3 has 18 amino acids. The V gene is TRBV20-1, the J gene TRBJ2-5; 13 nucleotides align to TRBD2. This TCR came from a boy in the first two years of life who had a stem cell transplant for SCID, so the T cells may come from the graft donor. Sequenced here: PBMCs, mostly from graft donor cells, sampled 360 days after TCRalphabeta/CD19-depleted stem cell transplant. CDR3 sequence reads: CSARDLEGLAGPSGTQYF. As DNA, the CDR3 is TGCAGTGCTAGAGATCTCGAGGGACTAGCGGGACCGAGTGGGACCCAGTACTTC.